One and the same sample provided the 17 T cell receptor beta chains below, sequenced in a study of OX40 agonist ivuxolimab in advanced cancers. Method: immunoSEQ multiplex PCR; TCRdb's copy keeps in-frame clones and lacks some. Found here are 70,000 to 95,000 clones, around 80% of them singletons; the top ten hold approximately 1.7%. The sequencing used CD4+ or CD8+ T cells sorted from blood, collected in a trial of the OX40 agonist ivuxolimab. These TCRs come from an adult with an advanced solid tumor such as melanoma, head and neck, liver or kidney cancer.

This clone has a single count. The chain recombines TRBV5-1 with TRBJ1-3, with TRBD1 matching over 10 bases. This CDR3 is built from 16 residues. J lost 4 bases, V lost 3 bases, and 7 bases had no gene match. Germline loops: CDR1 SGHRS, CDR2 YFSETQ. The CDR3 spells CASSSQGQGKGNTIYF. Here the CDR3 DNA reads TGCGCCAGCAGCTCACAGGGACAGGGGAAAGGAAACACCATATATTTT.

V and J are TRBV6-6 and TRBJ1-2; no definite D call. The CDR3 runs 14 residues. Trimming removed 6 bases at V and 6 bases at J, with 17 bases between. Germline assignment: CDR1 MNHNY and CDR2 SVGAGI (reference sequence). The CDR3 reads CASSEMNVGDGYTF. As DNA, the CDR3 is TGTGCCAGCAGCGAGATGAACGTTGGGGATGGCTACACCTTC.

The CDR3 loop is CAWSVGGAQETQYF. CDR3 DNA: TGTGCCTGGAGTGTGGGAGGGGCACAAGAGACCCAGTACTTC. The chain couples TRBV30 to TRBJ2-5; 7 bases are a match to TRBD2. The CDR3 extends over 14 amino acids. CDR1 and CDR2 (germline): GTSNPN, SVGIG (reference sequence). V dropped 0 bases and J dropped 2; count of bases not matched to a gene: 3.

J is TRBJ1-4 and V is TRBV28; 10 positions match TRBD1. V trimming: 5 bases; J trimming: 0 bases; junction bases outside the gene matches: 15. CDR3 size: 20 residues. Germline CDR1 and CDR2: MDHEN and SYDVKM. The CDR3: CASSRGRDRGPLATNEKLFF. The CDR3 DNA sequence: TGTGCCAGCAGTAGGGGCCGGGACAGGGGCCCGTTGGCAACTAATGAAAAACTGTTTTTT.

The genes are TRBV9 and TRBJ2-1; D might be TRBD1 or TRBD2, each matching 6 bases. V lost 4 bases and J lost 8, with 19 bases in between. The CDR3 has 15 amino acids. From germline, CDR1 is SGDLS and CDR2 YYNGEE. CDR3 nucleotides: TGTGCCAGCAGCCCGCGGGACACCCCACCATATGAGCAGTTCTTC. This gives the protein CASSPRDTPPYEQFF.

The chain employs TRBV5-4 and TRBJ2-7, with 7 bases lining up with TRBD1. Germline V gene data show CDR1 as SGHNT and CDR2 as YYREEE (reference sequence). Trimming at V came to 3 bases and at J to 4 bases, leaving 10 bases not matched to a gene. This CDR3 comprises 15 residues. CDR3 DNA: TGTGCCAGCAGCTCGAGACAGGGCGCGGAATACGAGCAGTACTTC. Protein product: CASSSRQGAEYEQYF.

The chain links TRBV5-4 to TRBJ2-5; 11 positions match TRBD2. Losses at the gene ends were 5 bases for V and 2 bases for J; bases not matched to a gene: 5. This CDR3 comprises 15 residues. Germline CDR1 SGHNT, CDR2 YYREEE (reference sequence). CDR3 sequence: CASSPLAGGQETQYF. CDR3 sequence (DNA): TGTGCCAGCAGTCCGCTAGCGGGGGGACAAGAGACCCAGTACTTC.

This chain uses TRBV5-1 with TRBJ2-7, with D possibly being TRBD1 (5 bases). The V and J ends lost 3 bases and 5 bases respectively, with 12 bases between them. The CDR3 totals 13 residues. Germline assignment: CDR1 SGHRS and CDR2 YFSETQ. CDR3 coding DNA: TGCGCCAGCAGCTCCAACAGGCAAAACGAGCAGTACTTC. It is translated as CASSSNRQNEQYF.

V is TRBV18 and J is TRBJ2-3; tentatively, D is TRBD1 (5 bases). The length of the CDR3 is 12 residues. V gave up 6 bases and J gave up 10 bases, with 14 bases separating them. Germline values: CDR1 KGHSH, CDR2 LQKENI. As DNA, the CDR3 is TGTGCCAGCTCGCCCCAGGGCCTTTCGCAGTATTTT. Residues: CASSPQGLSQYF.

This sequence joins TRBV5-1 and TRBJ2-5, with TRBD2 matching 8 bases. With 0 bases clipped from V and 4 bases from J, the junction kept 5 bases outside the gene matches. This CDR3 region has 15 residues. CDR1 SGHRS and CDR2 YFSETQ come from the germline V gene. The CDR3 spells CASSLGVLAVETQYF. In DNA, the CDR3 is TGCGCCAGCAGCTTGGGGGTACTAGCGGTAGAGACCCAGTACTTC.

In DNA form, the CDR3 reads TGTGCCAGCACGAACCGCGAAAAACTGTTTTTT. Protein sequence: CASTNREKLFF. The V and J genes are TRBV6-5 and TRBJ1-4; D remains unclear. The CDR3 loop spans 11 amino acids. V was trimmed by 7 bases and J by 8 bases, leaving 8 bases between them. Germline CDR1 reads MNHEY; CDR2 reads SVGAGI.

V gene TRBV28 combines with J gene TRBJ1-4; 8 nucleotides match TRBD1. CDR3 length equals 15 residues. Losses at the gene ends were 2 bases for V and 5 bases for J; bases not matched to a gene: 4. Germline V gene sequence: CDR1 MDHEN, CDR2 SYDVKM. CDR3 nucleotides: TGTGCCAGCAGTTTAAACGGACAGGGAAATGAAAAACTGTTTTTT. This translates into CASSLNGQGNEKLFF. Full variable domain (remainder filled in from reference TRBV28 and TRBJ1-4): DVKVTQSSRYLVKRTGEKVFLECVQDMDHENMFWYRQDPGLGLRLIYFSYDVKMKEKGDIPEGYSVSREKKERFSLILESASTNQTSMYLCASSLNGQGNEKLFFGSGTQLSVL.

In its sample, this clone was seen a few times. The chain links TRBV30 to TRBJ1-1; D may be TRBD1 (5 bases). Trimming stripped 6 bases from V and 6 bases from J, with 23 bases between. In germline, CDR1 is GTSNPN, CDR2 SVGIG (reference sequence). The CDR3 runs 15 residues. CDR3 sequence reads: CACRPGTGLWSEAFF. The CDR3 DNA reads as TGTGCCTGCCGCCCTGGGACGGGCCTATGGTCTGAAGCTTTCTTT.

The CDR3 is CASSPPGLGEAFF. The CDR3 DNA reads as TGTGCCAGCTCACCACCAGGGTTAGGTGAAGCTTTCTTT. This chain uses TRBV18 with TRBJ1-1, with unresolved D. The CDR3 is 13 residues long. V shed 0 bases and J shed 7 bases, with 9 bases lying between them. CDR1 is KGHSH, CDR2 LQKENI, per germline.

This rearrangement joins TRBV11-2 to TRBJ2-5; 8 bases are a match to TRBD2. V lost 1 base, J lost 5 bases, and 9 bases stayed unmatched. Germline lookup yields CDR1 SGHAT and CDR2 FQNNGV. This CDR3 is 16 amino acids long. CDR3 coding DNA: TGTGCCAGCAGCTTAGGTTCACGGGGGGGATGGGAGACCCAGTACTTC. Translating it yields CASSLGSRGGWETQYF. Full variable domain (missing parts from reference TRBV11-2 and TRBJ2-5): EAGVAQSPRYKIIEKRQSVAFWCNPISGHATLYWYQQILGQGPKLLIQFQNNGVVDDSQLPKDRFSAERLKGVDSTLKIQPAKLEDSAVYLCASSLGSRGGWETQYFGPGTRLLVL.

The V gene is TRBV28, the J gene TRBJ2-3; perhaps TRBD1 as D (6 bases). This CDR3 region has 16 residues. Trimming pared 5 bases from V and 6 bases from J, leaving 21 bases between. Germline CDR1 MDHEN, CDR2 SYDVKM. CDR3 region: CASSHRDMTVKDTQYF. The CDR3 nucleotides are TGTGCCAGCAGTCATCGGGACATGACCGTGAAGGATACGCAGTATTTT.

In DNA form, the CDR3 reads TGCGCCAGCAGCTGGACAGGGGGATCGAACACTGAAGCTTTCTTT. Translation: CASSWTGGSNTEAFF. The J gene is TRBJ1-1, the V gene TRBV5-1, with 10 bases identical to TRBD1. CDR1 is SGHRS and CDR2 is YFSETQ in the germline V gene. CDR3 length: 15 residues. Trimming removed 3 bases from V and 1 base from J; junction bases left unmatched: 3.